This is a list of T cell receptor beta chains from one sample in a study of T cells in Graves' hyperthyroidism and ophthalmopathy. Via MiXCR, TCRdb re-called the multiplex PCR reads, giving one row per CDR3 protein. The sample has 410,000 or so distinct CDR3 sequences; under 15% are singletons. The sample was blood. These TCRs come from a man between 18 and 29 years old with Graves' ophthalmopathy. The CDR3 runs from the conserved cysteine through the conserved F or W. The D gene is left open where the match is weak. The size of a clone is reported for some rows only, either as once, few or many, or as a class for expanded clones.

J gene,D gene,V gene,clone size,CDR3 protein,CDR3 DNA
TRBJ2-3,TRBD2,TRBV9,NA,CASSALPVREPPTHTQYF,TGTGCCAGCAGCGCCCTCCCTGTGCGGGAGCCTCCCACACATACGCAGTATTTT
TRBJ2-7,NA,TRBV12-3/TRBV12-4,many,CASSIAASYEQYF,TGTGCCAGCAGCATAGCTGCCTCCTACGAGCAGTACTTC
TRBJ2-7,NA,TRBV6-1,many,CATDRRYEQYF,TGTGCCACCGACAGGCGATACGAGCAGTACTTC
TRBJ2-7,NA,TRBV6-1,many,CASSAQGPYEQYF,TGTGCCAGCAGTGCACAGGGCCCCTACGAGCAGTACTTC
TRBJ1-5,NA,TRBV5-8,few,CASSFDKDQPQHF,TGTGCCAGCAGCTTTGACAAAGATCAGCCCCAGCATTTT
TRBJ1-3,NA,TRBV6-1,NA,CASTLEGGTSGNTIYF,TGTGCCAGCACCCTAGAGGGGGGAACATCTGGAAACACCATATATTTT
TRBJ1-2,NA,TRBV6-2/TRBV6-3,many,CASTSRQDYGYTF,TGTGCCAGCACTTCAAGACAGGACTATGGCTACACCTTC
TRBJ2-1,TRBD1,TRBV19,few,CASSTWTGRGDEQFF,TGTGCCAGTAGTACCTGGACAGGCCGAGGGGATGAGCAGTTCTTC
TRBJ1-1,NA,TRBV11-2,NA,CASSLRRNTEASF,TGTGCCAGCAGCCTGCGAAGAAACACTGAAGCTTCCTTT
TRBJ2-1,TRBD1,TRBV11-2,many,CASSLNSETGVSNEQFF,TGTGCCAGCAGCTTAAACTCCGAGACAGGGGTTTCCAATGAGCAGTTCTTC
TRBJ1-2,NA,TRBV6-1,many,CASSYRTLEGYTF,TGTGCCAGCAGCTACAGGACACTAGAAGGCTACACCTTC
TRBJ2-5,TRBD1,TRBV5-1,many,CASSPGQAEETQYF,TGCGCCAGCAGCCCTGGACAGGCAGAAGAGACCCAGTACTTC
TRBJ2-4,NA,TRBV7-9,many,CASSSETRMVAKNIQYF,TGTGCCAGCAGCTCTGAGACTAGAATGGTTGCCAAAAACATTCAGTACTTC
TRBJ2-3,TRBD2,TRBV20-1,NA,CSALGLAGETQYF,TGCAGTGCCCTTGGACTAGCGGGAGAGACGCAGTATTTT
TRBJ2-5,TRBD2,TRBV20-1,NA,CSARPLGLAGRETQYF,TGCAGTGCTAGGCCGCTGGGACTAGCGGGAAGGGAGACCCAGTACTTC
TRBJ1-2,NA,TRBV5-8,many,CASSPDRAGGYTF,TGTGCCAGCAGCCCTGATCGGGCGGGCGGCTACACCTTC
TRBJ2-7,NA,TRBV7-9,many,CASSSGAHRPDYEQYF,TGTGCCAGCAGCTCGGGAGCGCACAGGCCCGACTACGAGCAGTACTTC
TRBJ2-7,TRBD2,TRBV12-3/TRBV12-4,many,CASGGMGETSPSGGGSYEQYF,TGTGCCAGCGGGGGTATGGGCGAGACAAGTCCTAGTGGGGGGGGTTCCTACGAGCAGTACTTC
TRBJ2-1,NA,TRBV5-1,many,CASSLRKVQDRVSNEQFF,TGCGCCAGCAGTTTGAGAAAAGTACAGGATCGGGTGAGCAATGAGCAGTTCTTC
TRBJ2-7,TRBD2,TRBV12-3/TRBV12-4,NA,CASTRAGGTSYEQYF,TGTGCCAGCACCAGAGCGGGAGGGACCTCCTACGAGCAGTACTTC
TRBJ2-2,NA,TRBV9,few,CASSTQQVTGELFF,TGTGCCAGCAGCACCCAGCAGGTTACCGGGGAGCTGTTTTTT
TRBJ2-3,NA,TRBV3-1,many,CASSQDRDTQYF,TGTGCCAGCAGCCAAGATAGAGATACGCAGTATTTT
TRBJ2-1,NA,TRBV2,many,CASIRGSSYNEQFF,TGTGCCAGCATCAGGGGTTCCTCCTACAATGAGCAGTTCTTC
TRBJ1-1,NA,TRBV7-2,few,CASSLAAGVTEAFF,TGTGCCAGCAGCTTAGCGGCAGGCGTAACTGAAGCTTTCTTT
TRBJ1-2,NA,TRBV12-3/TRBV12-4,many,CAIIKFQGTYYGYTF,TGTGCCATCATAAAATTCCAGGGGACTTACTATGGCTACACCTTC